One TCR beta chain is described in this entry. Its antigen is unidentified. This record comes from a study of graft-versus-host responses after intestinal transplantation. The overall study: Those transplanted obtained multivisceral, liver-intestinal, or isolated intestinal grafts.

The germline gives CDR1 MNHNY, CDR2 SVGAGI (reference sequence). The CDR3 has 15 amino acids. The method was immunoSEQ multiplex PCR; TCRdb's version includes in-frame clones alone and lacks a portion of them. The table includes 130,000 to 150,000 clones, 80% to 95% detected once. Study-level points and caveats: GvH clones turned up in recipient marrow; some had shown up first in ileum or blood.

The sequencing here drew on unstimulated CD4+ T cells sorted from spleen or lymph node cells, taken before intestinal transplant. The origin of this receptor is a human donor who received an intestinal transplant. The V gene is TRBV6-6, the J gene TRBJ2-5; D is uncertain. The tail of the sequence fits TRBJ2-7 better, so the J call may be wrong. CDR3 amino acids: CASSQPRTSSYEQYF. The CDR3 DNA is TGTGCCAGCAGCCAGCCCCGTACAAGCTCCTACGAGCAGTACTTC.